This T cell receptor beta chain was sequenced in a study of shared clonotypes between healthy human individuals. The V end lost 0 bases, the J end lost 0 bases, and 7 bases lay between the germline ends. The CDR3 extends over 15 amino acids. All the donors were Caucasian adults who lived in Nashville, Tennessee. Assay used: immunoSEQ multiplex PCR; TCRdb lists only in-frame clones, some missing. The repertoire consists of 2 million to 2.5 million clones, with less than 95% occurring once and the leading ten covering about 0.36%. The receptor was derived from a man between 18 and 35 years old in good health. Some clones in this sample may be carry-over from other donors' samples. The chain joins TRBV5-7 to TRBJ2-1; D is ambiguous. TRBV5-7 falls under the ORF class, with uncertain function. The sequencing sample was made of naive CD4+ T cells from PBMCs. Specified subset: CD45RA+ positively selected. The DNA of the CDR3 is TGTGCCAGCAGCTTGGGGCAGTTCTCCTACAATGAGCAGTTCTTC. As protein: CASSLGQFSYNEQFF.